One TCR beta chain is described in this entry. The CDR3 is 17 residues long. Using immunoSEQ multiplex PCR, the repertoire was profiled, and TCRdb retains in-frame clones only, with some absent. The sample has fewer than 35,000 clones, 88% seen once. This record belongs to a study of blood T cell repertoires in COVID-19. On the study more broadly: In each case, the material was cDNA or gDNA derived from T cells, B-cell-depleted T cells, or PBMCs.

V gene TRBV21-1 combines with J gene TRBJ1-3; TRBD1 is the table's D call, not checked against the DNA. TRBV21-1 is a documented pseudogene. The sequence derives from a human donor in a cohort sampled during active COVID-19. The sample taken for sequencing was peripheral blood. The CDR3 DNA follows: TGTGCCAGCGTCAGAGGCCATTGTGACAGGGACCTCAACACCATATATTTT. As protein: CASVRGHCDRDLNTIYF.